These 10 T cell receptor beta chains originate from one sample sequenced in a study of technical replicates of blood from several donors. Libraries were prepared by immunoSEQ multiplex PCR; TCRdb keeps only in-frame clonotypes and omits some of them. The sample carries about 83,000 clones, around 96% recorded once. The sequenced sample was T cells isolated from PBMCs. The receptors shown here come from a human donor in good health.

The chain joins TRBV10-3 to TRBJ2-5, with D possibly matching TRBD2 (6 bases). V was cut by 3 bases and J by 5 bases, with 19 bases left in between. Germline lookup yields CDR1 ENHRY and CDR2 SYGVKD. The CDR3 has 16 amino acids. The CDR3 nucleotides are TGTGCCATCAGTGAATCTACGGACTCGGGGGTCGAGACCCAGTACTTC. Amino acid sequence: CAISESTDSGVETQYF.

The V gene is TRBV15, the J gene TRBJ2-1, with TRBD1 identical over 7 bases. Germline loops: CDR1 LNHNV, CDR2 YYDKDF (reference sequence). CDR3 size: 13 residues. Trimming at V came to 5 bases and at J to 4 bases, leaving 2 bases not matched to a gene. Written as DNA, the CDR3 is TGTGCCACCAGCCCGACAGGGTACAATGAGCAGTTCTTC. Its translation: CATSPTGYNEQFF.

The count of this clone is one. The chain is built from TRBV13 and TRBJ1-1, with 7 bases identical to TRBD1. This CDR3 contains 15 residues. Germline assignment: CDR1 PRHDT and CDR2 FYEKMQ (reference sequence). J lost 3 bases, V lost 1 base, and 5 bases had no gene match. The CDR3 sequence: CASSLEGQPDTEAFF. CDR3 bases: TGTGCCAGCAGCTTAGAGGGACAGCCGGACACTGAAGCTTTCTTT.

This chain links TRBV7-6 with TRBJ1-5, with TRBD1 matching over 8 bases. The germline V gene encodes CDR1 SGHVS and CDR2 FNYEAQ. Unmatched junction bases numbered 5, after V lost 2 bases and J lost 5 bases. This CDR3 is 15 amino acids long. The CDR3 nucleotides are TGTGCCAGCAGCTTATATGGACAGGGCTATCAGCCCCAGCATTTT. Protein sequence: CASSLYGQGYQPQHF.

The chain combines TRBV28 with TRBJ1-1; 8 bases are a match to TRBD1. Germline-derived CDR1 and CDR2 are MDHEN and SYDVKM. The CDR3 length is 15 residues. The J segment lost 1 base and the V segment lost 6 bases, leaving 7 bases of the junction unmatched. CDR3 DNA: TGTGCCAGCAGAACTTCAGGGGGCAAGAACACTGAAGCTTTCTTT. Translated, it gives CASRTSGGKNTEAFF.

This chain joins TRBV28 and TRBJ2-3; possibly TRBD2 for D (6 bases). In germline, CDR1 is MDHEN, CDR2 SYDVKM. Trimming left V 1 base short and J 2 bases short, with 22 bases between. CDR3 length: 19 amino acids. The CDR3 region is CASSLFVRDWPFFTDTQYF. In DNA, the CDR3 is TGTGCCAGCAGTTTATTTGTAAGGGACTGGCCCTTCTTCACAGATACGCAGTATTTT.

The rearrangement joins TRBV2 to TRBJ1-1; no firm D call. This CDR3 comprises 16 residues. V dropped 2 bases and J dropped 1 base, with 14 bases sitting between them. Germline assignment: CDR1 SNHLY and CDR2 FYNNEI. CDR3 DNA: TGTGCCAGCAGTGAATACGAAGGCGGCGAGAACACTGAAGCTTTCTTT. Translating it yields CASSEYEGGENTEAFF.

The rearrangement joins TRBV7-9 to TRBJ2-7; 7 bases line up with TRBD1. V gave up 6 bases and J gave up 5 bases; unmatched junction bases: 4. The length of the CDR3 is 12 residues. In germline, CDR1 is SEHNR, CDR2 FQNEAQ (reference sequence). CDR3 DNA sequence: TGTGCCAGCAGTGACAGGGACCACGAGCAGTACTTC. Amino acids: CASSDRDHEQYF.

The CDR3 nucleotides read TGTGCCAGCAGCTTAGGGCAGGGTTTCCACGAGCAGTACTTC. This gives the protein CASSLGQGFHEQYF. V is TRBV11-2 and J is TRBJ2-7; D perhaps matches TRBD1 (5 bases). This CDR3 is built from 14 residues. Germline lookup yields CDR1 SGHAT and CDR2 FQNNGV. Trimming took off 1 base at V and 5 bases at J, with 12 bases between the two ends.

V gene TRBV19 combines with J gene TRBJ2-1, with D perhaps matching TRBD2 (5 bases). Germline V lookup: CDR1 LNHDA, CDR2 SQIVND (reference sequence). V was trimmed by 1 base and J by 5 bases, leaving 21 bases between them. The CDR3 covers 18 residues. The CDR3 nucleotides read TGTGCCAGTAGTATAGCCAGCTTCTGGCAGCCGAGGGACAATGAGCAGTTCTTC. Amino acid sequence: CASSIASFWQPRDNEQFF.